This TCR beta chain was captured by sequencing in a study of T cells in narcolepsy. Findings of the study overall: Comparing one patient's CSF and blood CD4+ clonotypes highlighted HCRT- and TRIB2-specific autoreactive clonotypes. Blood of same and different patients, but not healthy controls, reportedly held recurring autoreactive clonotypes.

Germline-derived CDR1 and CDR2 are LNHDA and SQIVND (reference sequence). The CDR3 is 15 residues long. Trimming removed 6 bases at V and 5 bases at J, with 17 bases between. Details on this clone: The antigen is unknown.

Sequencing was performed with immunoSEQ multiplex PCR; in TCRdb, only in-frame clones are kept and a portion is missing. The sample has some 30,000 clones, more than 70% seen once; the top ten hold roughly 0.89%. The chain joins TRBV19 to TRBJ1-3, with D possibly being TRBD1 (6 bases). The sample taken for sequencing was memory (CD45RA-) CD4+ T cells from blood. The TCR comes from a human donor in good health. This CDR3 reads CASSPGQATRNTIYF. The CDR3 coding sequence is TGTGCCAGTAGCCCGGGACAAGCAACGCGAAACACCATATATTTT. The full variable domain, completed using reference TRBV19 and TRBJ1-3, is DGGITQSPKYLFRKEGQNVTLSCEQNLNHDAMYWYRQDPGQGLRLIYYSQIVNDFQKGDIAEGYSVSREKKESFPLTVTSAQKNPTAFYLCASSPGQATRNTIYFGEGSWLTVV.